Each of the 32 T cell receptor beta chains below was sequenced from the same sample in a study of blood T cell repertoires in COVID-19. Libraries were prepared by immunoSEQ multiplex PCR; TCRdb keeps only in-frame clonotypes and omits some of them. The table lists 250,000 to 300,000 clones, about nine tenths of them singletons. The sample taken for sequencing was peripheral blood. Receptor source: a woman in her 30s with COVID-19, enrolled during active disease.

Concerning this clone: At one end the junction does not follow the germline gene, possibly because of a read error. The gene calls are TRBV7-9 and TRBJ1-2; the D is unclear. CDR3 length: 15 amino acids. CDR1 SEHNR and CDR2 FQNEAQ come from the germline V gene (reference sequence). The CDR3 nucleotides are TGTGCCAGCAGCTTATCGGGTGACCTATCCTATAGCTACACCTTC. This encodes CASSLSGDLSYSYTF.

The V call is TRBV12-3 or TRBV12-4, the J call TRBJ2-7; possibly TRBD2 for D (5 bases). The CDR3 contains 12 residues. The V and J ends lost 6 bases and 5 bases respectively, with 11 bases between them. DNA of the CDR3: TGTGCCAGCAGCGTCGGGAACGACGAGCAGTACTTC. Its translation is CASSVGNDEQYF.

There are a few counts of this clone. The J gene is TRBJ1-1, the V gene TRBV27; possible D gene TRBD1, 6 bases. This CDR3 has 13 residues. V was cut by 6 bases and J by 6 bases, with 14 bases left in between. Germline CDR1 reads MNHEY; CDR2 reads SMNVEV (reference sequence). CDR3 nucleotide sequence: TGTGCCAGCAGCCGCACAGGGAGGGCTGAAGCTTTCTTT. Protein: CASSRTGRAEAFF.

There are a few counts of this clone. The J gene is TRBJ1-2, the V gene TRBV28; D possibly corresponds to TRBD1 (5 bases). CDR1 MDHEN and CDR2 SYDVKM come from the germline V gene. V gave up 6 bases and J gave up 0 bases, with 11 bases separating them. This CDR3 has 14 amino acids. The CDR3 sequence is CASRGPAPNYGYTF. The CDR3 DNA reads TGTGCCAGCAGGGGGCCGGCGCCTAACTATGGCTACACCTTC.

The rearrangement links TRBV28 to TRBJ2-3; maybe TRBD1 (6 bases). V lost 4 bases, J lost 6 bases, and 26 bases lay in between. CDR1 and CDR2 (germline): MDHEN, SYDVKM. This CDR3 comprises 18 residues. CDR3: CASSSRGPGEILLDTQYF. The CDR3 coding sequence is TGTGCCAGCAGTTCCAGGGGCCCGGGCGAGATACTTTTGGATACGCAGTATTTT. Full variable domain (missing parts from reference TRBV28 and TRBJ2-3): DVKVTQSSRYLVKRTGEKVFLECVQDMDHENMFWYRQDPGLGLRLIYFSYDVKMKEKGDIPEGYSVSREKKERFSLILESASTNQTSMYLCASSSRGPGEILLDTQYFGPGTRLTVL.

The rearrangement uses TRBV19 and TRBJ2-1; 12 positions match TRBD2. V was pared by 4 bases and J by 7 bases, with 5 bases of the junction left unmatched. The CDR3 length is 15 residues. Germline V lookup: CDR1 LNHDA, CDR2 SQIVND (reference sequence). In nucleotides, the CDR3 is TGTGCCAGTAGTACTAGCGGGAGGGGGGGGAATGAGCAGTTCTTC. Protein sequence: CASSTSGRGGNEQFF.

V is TRBV5-4 and J is TRBJ1-1, with D possibly matching TRBD1 (6 bases). The CDR3 spans 14 residues. Per germline, CDR1 SGHNT and CDR2 YYREEE (reference sequence). Trimming cost V 4 bases and J 2 bases, with 12 bases left between them. CDR3 residues: CASSKQGVNTEAFF. As DNA, the CDR3 is TGTGCCAGCAGCAAACAGGGTGTAAACACTGAAGCTTTCTTT. Combining the CDR3 with reference TRBV5-4 and TRBJ1-1 gives the whole variable domain ETGVTQSPTHLIKTRGQQVTLRCSSQSGHNTVSWYQQALGQGPQFIFQYYREEENGRGNFPPRFSGLQFPNYSSELNVNALELDDSALYLCASSKQGVNTEAFFGQGTRLTVV.

V gene TRBV5-6 combines with J gene TRBJ2-2; TRBD2 aligns across 12 bases. Per the germline V gene, CDR1 is SGHDT and CDR2 is YYEEEE. With V trimmed by 4 bases and J by 5 bases, 9 bases remained unmatched. The CDR3 extends over 17 amino acids. The DNA of the CDR3 is TGTGCCAGCAGCCACGGACTAGCGGGATTATTGACCGGGGAGCTGTTTTTT. This translates into CASSHGLAGLLTGELFF.

This chain connects TRBV29-1 to TRBJ1-5; D unresolved. This CDR3 region has 14 residues. V lost 6 bases, J lost 2 bases, and 14 bases lay in between. Per the germline V gene, CDR1 is SQVTM and CDR2 is ANQGSEA. CDR3 coding DNA: TGCAGCGTCTCCCCTAGCGGGGGCAATCAGCCCCAGCATTTT. Translated: CSVSPSGGNQPQHF.

V is TRBV9 and J is TRBJ2-7; perhaps TRBD2 as D (5 bases). V lost 0 bases to trimming and J lost 7 bases, with 17 bases between them. Per the germline V gene, CDR1 is SGDLS and CDR2 is YYNGEE. The CDR3 has 15 residues. The CDR3 loop reads CASSVDPGSGEEQYF. As DNA, the CDR3 is TGTGCCAGCAGCGTAGACCCGGGATCAGGAGAAGAGCAGTACTTC.

The V and J genes are TRBV27 and TRBJ2-3, with 10 nucleotides matching TRBD2. This CDR3 region has 18 residues. V was pared by 3 bases and J by 4 bases, with 13 bases of the junction left unmatched. Germline CDR1 reads MNHEY; CDR2 reads SMNVEV (reference sequence). In DNA form, the CDR3 reads TGTGCCAGCAGTTTGTTTTGGGCTAGCGGGAGTAGGGCAGATACGCAGTATTTT. Protein: CASSLFWASGSRADTQYF.

The V and J genes are TRBV6-5 and TRBJ1-6; 9 bases agree with TRBD1. Trimming took 2 bases from V and 7 from J; bases not matched to a gene: 6. This CDR3 region has 16 residues. CDR1 and CDR2 (germline): MNHEY, SVGAGI. CDR3 residues: CASSYGTGTANSPLHF. The CDR3 nucleotides are TGTGCCAGCAGTTACGGGACAGGGACAGCAAATTCACCCCTCCACTTT.

The CDR3, as DNA: TGTGCCAGCTCACCCGGGACAGGGGGCAATCAGCCCCAGCATTTT. Translating it yields CASSPGTGGNQPQHF. J is TRBJ1-5 and V is TRBV18; 10 nucleotides agree with TRBD1. The germline CDR1 and CDR2 sequences are KGHSH and LQKENI. The J segment lost 2 bases and the V segment lost 3 bases, leaving 1 base of the junction unmatched. CDR3 length equals 15 residues.

The chain carries TRBV2 and TRBJ2-7; possibly TRBD1 for D (6 bases). The CDR3 extends over 11 amino acids. The V end was cut by 10 bases, the J end by 4 bases, with 11 bases between. CDR1 and CDR2 (germline): SNHLY, FYNNEI. CDR3 DNA sequence: TGTGCCATCAACAGGGATTACGAGCAGTACTTC. Encoded protein: CAINRDYEQYF. The entire variable domain, with the rest obtained from reference TRBV2 and TRBJ2-7, is as follows: EPEVTQTPSHQVTQMGQEVILRCVPISNHLYFYWYRQILGQKVEFLVSFYNNEISEKSEIFDDQFSVERPDGSNFTLKIRSTKLEDSAMYFCAINRDYEQYFGPGTRLTVT.

The rearrangement joins TRBV6-5 to TRBJ2-7; D remains ambiguous. From germline, CDR1 is MNHEY and CDR2 SVGAGI. The CDR3 consists of 14 residues. The germline V and J ends were trimmed by 0 bases and 3 bases, with 9 bases remaining between them. The CDR3 spells CASSYSGTYYEQYF. The CDR3 nucleotides read TGTGCCAGCAGTTACTCGGGCACTTACTACGAGCAGTACTTC.

In regard to this clone: At one of its ends the junction is not consistent with the germline gene, which may arise from a read error. The rearrangement uses TRBV15 and TRBJ2-7; D remains unclear. From germline, CDR1 is LNHNV and CDR2 YYDKDF (reference sequence). The CDR3 covers 13 residues. The CDR3 nucleotides are TGTGCCACCAACGACAACACGCAACGAATTCCCCTCTTC. Amino acids: CATNDNTQRIPLF.

This chain connects TRBV4-1 to TRBJ1-6; D is ambiguous. CDR1 is MGHRA, CDR2 YSYEKL, per germline. Trimming removed 1 base from V and 5 bases from J, with 6 bases in between. The CDR3 runs 14 residues. CDR3 region: CASSQARNNSPLHF. In DNA, the CDR3 is TGCGCCAGCAGCCAAGCTAGGAATAATTCACCCCTCCACTTT.

This rearrangement joins TRBV6-6 to TRBJ2-7, with 13 bases matching TRBD2. The V gene end was trimmed by 6 bases and the J gene end by 3 bases; junction bases not matched to a gene: 5. The CDR3 length is 15 residues. Per the germline V gene, CDR1 is MNHNY and CDR2 is SVGAGI (reference sequence). In DNA form, the CDR3 reads TGTGCCAGCAGCCCGGGACTAGCGGGACTCTACGAGCAGTACTTC. Its translation is CASSPGLAGLYEQYF.

The chain carries TRBV5-1 and TRBJ2-7, with TRBD1 matching 7 bases. V gave up 0 bases and J gave up 1 base; unmatched junction bases: 7. Germline CDR1 SGHRS, CDR2 YFSETQ. CDR3 length: 16 residues. CDR3 in amino acids: CASSLVTGPLSYEQYF. The CDR3 DNA reads as TGCGCCAGCAGCTTGGTGACAGGGCCACTATCCTACGAGCAGTACTTC.

This clone was observed a single time. The chain is built from TRBV6-2 or TRBV6-3 and TRBJ1-5, with D hard to call. The CDR3 has 16 amino acids. CDR1 and CDR2 from the germline V gene are MNHEY and SVGEGT. V was shortened by 2 bases and J by 0 bases, with 11 bases between the two germline ends. CDR3 DNA: TGTGCCAGCAGTTACACTCTCGGGATTAGCAATCAGCCCCAGCATTTT. This translates into CASSYTLGISNQPQHF.

The genes are TRBV6-5 and TRBJ2-1; 9 bases agree with TRBD1. The CDR3 totals 15 residues. The germline V gene encodes CDR1 MNHEY and CDR2 SVGAGI. The ends lost 4 bases at V and 8 bases at J; junction bases unmatched: 9. The CDR3: CASSFTPGQGYEQFF. The CDR3 region has the DNA TGTGCCAGCAGTTTTACCCCGGGACAGGGCTATGAGCAGTTCTTC.

V usage is TRBV2 and J usage is TRBJ2-7; D is unclear. Trimming cost V 7 bases and J 4 bases, with 14 bases left between them. The CDR3 totals 13 residues. Germline-derived CDR1 and CDR2 are SNHLY and FYNNEI. The CDR3 sequence: CASNAEVSYEQYF. CDR3 bases: TGTGCCAGCAACGCAGAGGTCTCTTACGAGCAGTACTTC.

The CDR3 DNA is TGTGCCAGCAGCCCTTATAGCGGGGCGTCCTACAATGAGCAGTTCTTC. Protein: CASSPYSGASYNEQFF. J is TRBJ2-1 and V is TRBV5-5, with 8 bases identical to TRBD2. CDR1 SGHKS and CDR2 YYEKEE come from the germline V gene (reference sequence). CDR3 length equals 16 residues. J lost 1 base, V lost 4 bases, and 7 bases had no gene match.

For the CDR3, the DNA is TGTGCCAGCAGCCTTGCGGCAGCGGCCCCAGAGACCCAGTACTTC. It is translated as CASSLAAAAPETQYF. The rearrangement uses TRBV3-1 (or the pseudogene TRBV3-2) and TRBJ2-5, with D perhaps matching TRBD2 (5 bases). V gave up 4 bases and J gave up 4 bases, with 16 bases separating them. The germline V gene encodes CDR1 LGHDT and CDR2 YNNKEL (reference sequence). This CDR3 is built from 15 residues.

This clone was counted only a few times. This rearrangement joins TRBV5-4 to TRBJ1-6, with TRBD1 matching over 9 bases. CDR1 is SGHNT and CDR2 is YYREEE in the germline V gene (reference sequence). The CDR3 is made up of 16 amino acids. Germline trimming cut 5 bases from V and 8 bases from J; bases unmatched to any gene: 11. CDR3 nucleotide sequence: TGTGCCAGCAGGAGGGGGACAGGGAGTGGTGATTCACCCCTCCACTTT. Translated: CASRRGTGSGDSPLHF. Together with reference TRBV5-4 and TRBJ1-6, the CDR3 gives the full variable domain: ETGVTQSPTHLIKTRGQQVTLRCSSQSGHNTVSWYQQALGQGPQFIFQYYREEENGRGNFPPRFSGLQFPNYSSELNVNALELDDSALYLCASRRGTGSGDSPLHFGNGTRLTVT.

The CDR3: CASSYTGGSPYEQYF. The CDR3, as DNA: TGTGCCAGCAGTTACACAGGGGGCTCTCCCTACGAGCAGTACTTC. V usage is TRBV6-5 and J usage is TRBJ2-7, with 9 bases matching TRBD1. Looked up from germline, CDR1 is MNHEY and CDR2 is SVGAGI. The CDR3 totals 15 residues. After removal of 2 bases from V and 2 bases from J, the junction contained 4 bases not matched to a gene.

The chain has TRBV7-2 and TRBJ2-7, with TRBD2 matching 12 bases. Germline CDR1 SGHTA, CDR2 FQGNSA. This CDR3 comprises 16 residues. V was clipped by 3 bases and J by 4 bases; unmatched bases: 7. The CDR3 loop is CASSLPSGRVEYEQYF. Here the CDR3 DNA reads TGTGCCAGCAGCTTGCCTAGCGGGAGGGTTGAGTACGAGCAGTACTTC.

The chain links TRBV29-1 to TRBJ2-2, with 7 bases fitting TRBD1. V lost 6 bases and J lost 0; bases outside the gene matches: 10. The germline V gene has CDR1 SQVTM and CDR2 ANQGSEA. This CDR3 is built from 16 residues. The CDR3 loop reads CSVLKGAGSNTGELFF. The CDR3 coding sequence is TGCAGCGTCCTCAAGGGGGCAGGGTCGAACACCGGGGAGCTGTTTTTT.

This rearrangement joins TRBV5-4 to TRBJ2-5, with D unresolved. Germline lookup yields CDR1 SGHNT and CDR2 YYREEE (reference sequence). Trimming left V 1 base short and J 5 bases short, with 18 bases between. The CDR3 is 16 amino acids. The chain's CDR3 is CASSLSVQPGQETQYF. In DNA form, the CDR3 reads TGTGCCAGCAGCTTGTCTGTTCAACCGGGTCAGGAGACCCAGTACTTC.

The chain has TRBV11-2 and TRBJ2-1, with 9 bases lining up with TRBD2. CDR1 and CDR2 from the germline V gene are SGHAT and FQNNGV. The trim removed 5 bases at V and 6 bases at J, leaving 17 bases unmatched. This CDR3 has 18 residues. CDR3 nucleotide sequence: TGTGCCAGCAGCCCACGTCCCGGGACTAGCCCCTCGTTCAATGAGCAGTTCTTC. Translating it yields CASSPRPGTSPSFNEQFF.

The chain recombines TRBV2 with TRBJ2-5; tentatively, D is TRBD1 (6 bases). Per germline, CDR1 SNHLY and CDR2 FYNNEI. Trimming shortened V by 10 bases and J by 3 bases, and 15 bases separated the two germline ends. The CDR3 spans 13 residues. The CDR3: CAINVGAEETQYF. The CDR3 nucleotides read TGTGCCATCAATGTGGGGGCGGAAGAGACCCAGTACTTC.

This sequence joins TRBV2 and TRBJ1-2; 7 bases agree with TRBD1. Germline V gene data show CDR1 as SNHLY and CDR2 as FYNNEI. The CDR3 contains 12 residues. The V and J ends lost 6 bases and 8 bases, in that order; junction bases with no gene match: 6. This chain's CDR3 is CASRQGMQGYTF. In DNA form, the CDR3 reads TGTGCCAGCAGACAGGGGATGCAGGGCTACACCTTC.